The 27 T cell receptor beta chains below come from one sample, sequenced in a study of cytomegalovirus exposure and HLA in healthy donors. Use of 60 Vbeta and 13 Jbeta primers characterized the PCR. The protocol was immunoSEQ multiplex PCR, while the TCRdb copy is restricted to in-frame clones and leaves out a portion. The table lists tens of thousands of clones, around 67% of them singletons. Sequenced material: PBMCs. These TCRs come from a woman aged 45-59 years in good health and CMV-seropositive.

The chain links TRBV5-1 to TRBJ1-2; 7 bases map to TRBD1. The CDR3 is made up of 17 amino acids. With V trimmed by 1 base and J by 2 bases, 11 bases remained unmatched. The germline gives CDR1 SGHRS, CDR2 YFSETQ. CDR3 sequence: CASSLTMGQWPNYGYTF. The CDR3 DNA reads TGCGCCAGCAGCTTGACGATGGGACAGTGGCCAAACTATGGCTACACCTTC.

This clone has just one count. The V call is TRBV30, the J call TRBJ1-5; 8 bases match TRBD1. V was pared by 3 bases and J by 5 bases, with 6 bases of the junction left unmatched. Germline CDR1 is GTSNPN and CDR2 is SVGIG (reference sequence). The CDR3 has 14 amino acids. CDR3 sequence: CAWSPGQGDQPQHF. The DNA of the CDR3 is TGTGCCTGGAGCCCCGGACAGGGAGATCAGCCCCAGCATTTT.

This sequence joins TRBV21-1 and TRBJ2-1; the table's TRBD1 call for D was not verified on the DNA. TRBV21-1 is labeled a pseudogene. The CDR3 has 10 amino acids. CDR3 sequence reads: CAISWAEQFF. The CDR3 DNA sequence: TGTGCCATCTCGTGGGCTGAGCAGTTCTTC.

In its sample, this clone was seen a few times. The genes are TRBV18 and TRBJ1-1; TRBD1 is a possible D gene (6 bases). Trimming removed 1 base at V and 2 bases at J, with 11 bases between. The germline V gene has CDR1 KGHSH and CDR2 LQKENI. This CDR3 region has 15 residues. The CDR3 bases are TGTGCCAGCTCACCACAGGGGGATGGTAACACTGAAGCTTTCTTT. As protein: CASSPQGDGNTEAFF.

This clone was counted once. The chain employs TRBV27 and TRBJ2-7, with TRBD1 matching 11 bases. There are 17 residues in the CDR3. Per the germline V gene, CDR1 is MNHEY and CDR2 is SMNVEV (reference sequence). After removal of 5 bases from V and 2 bases from J, the junction contained 11 bases not matched to a gene. CDR3 protein: CASSTWTGGQRTYEQYV. The CDR3, as DNA: TGTGCCAGCAGTACCTGGACAGGGGGCCAAAGGACCTACGAGCAGTACGTC.

The chain recombines TRBV2 with TRBJ2-5; TRBD2 agrees at 16 bases. Germline trimming cut 6 bases from V and 2 bases from J; bases unmatched to any gene: 3. The CDR3 runs to 16 residues. Germline loops: CDR1 SNHLY, CDR2 FYNNEI. CDR3 loop: CASRGTSGGAQETQYF. DNA for the CDR3: TGTGCCAGCAGGGGGACTAGCGGGGGGGCACAAGAGACCCAGTACTTC.

The chain uses TRBV19 and TRBJ1-5; D is unclear. Germline V CDR1 and CDR2: LNHDA, SQIVND (reference sequence). CDR3 length: 15 residues. V lost 2 bases, J lost 0 bases, and 8 bases lay in between. The CDR3 loop is CASSIWLLSNQPQHF. Here the CDR3 DNA reads TGTGCCAGTAGTATATGGCTGCTTAGCAATCAGCCCCAGCATTTT.

This chain uses TRBV27 with TRBJ2-1, with TRBD2 as a possible D gene (6 bases). The CDR3 length is 15 residues. V dropped 1 base and J dropped 3 bases, with 10 bases sitting between them. Germline CDR1 MNHEY, CDR2 SMNVEV (reference sequence). CDR3 nucleotide sequence: TGTGCCAGCAGTTTATGGCGGGGCGACTACAATGAGCAGTTCTTC. Protein product: CASSLWRGDYNEQFF.

The chain has TRBV9 and TRBJ1-1; TRBD1 agrees at 8 bases. Trimming removed 0 bases from V and 3 bases from J; junction bases left unmatched: 13. Germline V lookup: CDR1 SGDLS, CDR2 YYNGEE. The CDR3 has 18 residues. This chain's CDR3 is CASSVAGIVRGLDTEAFF. The CDR3 DNA reads as TGTGCCAGCAGCGTAGCTGGGATCGTCAGGGGGCTCGACACTGAAGCTTTCTTT.

This clone appeared a single time. The chain carries TRBV29-1 and TRBJ2-3; 9 nucleotides match TRBD2. The J segment lost 5 bases and the V segment lost 2 bases, leaving 11 bases of the junction unmatched. CDR3 length: 16 amino acids. Germline values: CDR1 SQVTM, CDR2 ANQGSEA. The CDR3 is CSVESRVAGEGDTQYF. In nucleotides, the CDR3 is TGCAGCGTTGAAAGTCGGGTAGCGGGGGAAGGAGATACGCAGTATTTT.

V usage is TRBV6-6 and J usage is TRBJ1-2, with D uncertain. Trimming shortened V by 0 bases and J by 2 bases, and 7 bases separated the two germline ends. The CDR3 has 14 amino acids. Germline assignment: CDR1 MNHNY and CDR2 SVGAGI (reference sequence). CDR3 protein: CASSYSEGNYGYTF. Here the CDR3 DNA reads TGTGCCAGCAGTTACTCGGAGGGAAACTATGGCTACACCTTC.

This clone was found a few times. This chain connects TRBV14 to TRBJ2-1; a weak D match, TRBD2 (7 bases). From germline, CDR1 is SGHDN and CDR2 FVKESK. The ends were cut back, 3 bases at V and 6 bases at J, with 12 bases in the middle. The CDR3 spans 14 residues. The CDR3: CASSHGGPANEQFF. CDR3 in DNA: TGTGCCAGCAGCCACGGGGGGCCGGCCAATGAGCAGTTCTTC.

This clone was found once. The chain has TRBV10-3 and TRBJ2-1; 15 bases agree with TRBD2. V lost 5 bases and J lost 9; bases outside the gene matches: 8. The germline gives CDR1 ENHRY, CDR2 SYGVKD. This CDR3 has 16 residues. The CDR3 loop is CAISRTSGGARGEQFF. The DNA for the CDR3 is TGTGCCATCAGTAGGACTAGCGGGGGGGCCAGGGGTGAGCAGTTCTTC.

The chain recombines TRBV5-6 with TRBJ1-6; 7 positions agree with TRBD1. Per germline, CDR1 SGHDT and CDR2 YYEEEE. V lost 4 bases to trimming and J lost 6 bases; unmatched junction nucleotides: 4. This CDR3 spans 14 amino acids. CDR3 in amino acids: CASSPGTVNSPLHF. In DNA form, the CDR3 reads TGTGCCAGCAGCCCCGGGACAGTTAATTCACCCCTCCACTTT.

CDR3 residues: CASSLGTGGDTQYF. CDR3 sequence (DNA): TGCGCCAGCAGCTTAGGTACAGGGGGAGATACGCAGTATTTT. The rearrangement uses TRBV5-1 and TRBJ2-3; TRBD1 aligns across 8 bases. The germline V gene encodes CDR1 SGHRS and CDR2 YFSETQ. The junction had 4 bases not matched to a gene; V was cut back by 2 bases and J by 5 bases. The CDR3 is 14 residues long.

In nucleotides, the CDR3 is TGTGCCAGCAGTTTATCGGGCGGGGAAGGGACCGCAGGGTACAATGAGCAGTTCTTC. Amino acids: CASSLSGGEGTAGYNEQFF. The gene calls are TRBV27 and TRBJ2-1; D may be TRBD2 (6 bases). The CDR3 is 19 amino acids. The V and J ends lost 0 bases and 4 bases respectively, with 22 bases between them. The V gene's germline CDR1 is MNHEY and CDR2 SMNVEV (reference sequence).

J is TRBJ1-2 and V is TRBV28; 8 nucleotides agree with TRBD1. In germline, CDR1 is MDHEN, CDR2 SYDVKM. This CDR3 comprises 16 residues. The V gene end was trimmed by 6 bases and the J gene end by 5 bases; junction bases not matched to a gene: 14. The CDR3 region has the DNA TGTGCCAGCAGACCTCCAGGGGGCGCCGACCCTTATGGCTACACCTTC. Its protein product is CASRPPGGADPYGYTF.

The rearrangement uses TRBV5-4 and TRBJ2-2, with D possibly being TRBD2 (7 bases). The length of the CDR3 is 16 residues. V lost 0 bases and J lost 4, with 13 bases in between. CDR1 and CDR2 from the germline V gene are SGHNT and YYREEE (reference sequence). This CDR3 reads CASSLGRRGPTGELFF. As DNA, the CDR3 is TGTGCCAGCAGCTTGGGGAGGCGGGGGCCCACCGGGGAGCTGTTTTTT. The full variable domain, with the rest looked up from reference TRBV5-4 and TRBJ2-2, is ETGVTQSPTHLIKTRGQQVTLRCSSQSGHNTVSWYQQALGQGPQFIFQYYREEENGRGNFPPRFSGLQFPNYSSELNVNALELDDSALYLCASSLGRRGPTGELFFGEGSRLTVL.

The chain recombines TRBV5-1 with TRBJ1-1; D ambiguous. There are 11 residues in the CDR3. Germline V lookup: CDR1 SGHRS, CDR2 YFSETQ. Deletions cut 4 bases from V and 3 bases from J, with 4 bases between. As DNA, the CDR3 is TGCGCCAGCAGCCGGGACACTGAAGCTTTCTTT. It yields the protein CASSRDTEAFF.

The rearrangement joins TRBV28 to TRBJ2-7; D is perhaps TRBD1 (6 bases). The CDR3 has 15 amino acids. CDR1 is MDHEN, CDR2 SYDVKM, per germline. In DNA form, the CDR3 reads TGTGCCAACAGTTTACGGGACAACGAGGGGTCCGAGCAGTACGTC. Protein sequence: CANSLRDNEGSEQYV.

The chain employs TRBV18 and TRBJ1-1; 8 bases map to TRBD1. Trimming removed 6 bases from V and 1 base from J; junction bases left unmatched: 10. CDR3 size: 16 residues. Per the germline V gene, CDR1 is KGHSH and CDR2 is LQKENI. The CDR3 protein is CASSRQQGEANTEAFF. CDR3 nucleotide sequence: TGTGCCAGCTCCCGTCAACAGGGGGAGGCGAACACTGAAGCTTTCTTT.

V is TRBV27 and J is TRBJ2-5; TRBD1 matches 10 bases. The CDR3 runs to 13 residues. The germline V gene encodes CDR1 MNHEY and CDR2 SMNVEV (reference sequence). V lost 2 bases and J lost 7; bases outside the gene matches: 1. As DNA, the CDR3 is TGTGCCAGCAGTTTACGGACAGGGGGGACCCAGTACTTC. This gives the protein CASSLRTGGTQYF.

This clone was observed a few times. The V call is TRBV11-2, the J call TRBJ2-3; no definite D call. Trimming stripped 0 bases from V and 1 base from J, with 8 bases between. The CDR3 contains 15 residues. From germline, CDR1 is SGHAT and CDR2 FQNNGV. DNA for the CDR3: TGTGCCAGCAGCTTAGATATCCGGGGCACAGATACGCAGTATTTT. As protein: CASSLDIRGTDTQYF.

The gene calls are TRBV6-6 and TRBJ1-2, with 7 bases fitting TRBD1. The germline V gene encodes CDR1 MNHNY and CDR2 SVGAGI (reference sequence). With V trimmed by 5 bases and J by 3 bases, 6 bases remained unmatched. CDR3 length: 14 residues. CDR3 protein: CASSLTGPYYGYTF. CDR3 sequence (DNA): TGTGCCAGCAGTCTGACAGGGCCCTACTATGGCTACACCTTC.

The sample holds a few counts of this clone. The chain couples TRBV7-3 to TRBJ2-3, with 10 bases matching TRBD2. With V trimmed by 1 base and J by 1 base, 2 bases remained unmatched. Germline-derived CDR1 and CDR2 are SGHTA and FQGTGA. CDR3 size: 16 residues. The CDR3 DNA sequence: TGTGCCAGCAGCTTAAGCCTAGCGGGGGGCACAGATACGCAGTATTTT. Protein product: CASSLSLAGGTDTQYF.

This clone came up a few times. The rearrangement joins TRBV5-1 to TRBJ2-2; TRBD1 matches 8 bases. This CDR3 is 16 amino acids long. From germline, CDR1 is SGHRS and CDR2 YFSETQ. Unmatched junction bases numbered 7, after V lost 1 base and J lost 5 bases. The CDR3 region is CASSLWQGARTGELFF. Here the CDR3 DNA reads TGCGCCAGCAGCTTGTGGCAGGGGGCAAGAACCGGGGAGCTGTTTTTT.

The chain employs TRBV11-3 and TRBJ2-1; tentatively, D is TRBD1 (6 bases). Germline CDR1 SGHNT, CDR2 YENEEA. V dropped 8 bases and J dropped 7 bases, with 18 bases sitting between them. The CDR3 is 14 residues long. CDR3 in amino acids: CASSDRGQGNEQFF. CDR3 nucleotide sequence: TGTGCCAGCTCGGACCGGGGACAAGGAAATGAGCAGTTCTTC.